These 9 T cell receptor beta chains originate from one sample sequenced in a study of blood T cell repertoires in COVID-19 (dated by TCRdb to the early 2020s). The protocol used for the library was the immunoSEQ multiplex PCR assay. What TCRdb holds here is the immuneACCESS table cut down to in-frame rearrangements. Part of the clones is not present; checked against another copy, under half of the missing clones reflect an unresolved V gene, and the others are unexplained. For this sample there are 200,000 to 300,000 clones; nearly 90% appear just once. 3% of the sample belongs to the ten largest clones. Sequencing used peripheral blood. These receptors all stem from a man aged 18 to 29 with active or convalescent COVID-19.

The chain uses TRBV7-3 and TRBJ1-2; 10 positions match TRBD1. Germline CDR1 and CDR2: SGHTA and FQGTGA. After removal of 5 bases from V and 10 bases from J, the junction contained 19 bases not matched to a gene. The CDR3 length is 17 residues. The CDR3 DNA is TGTGCCAGCAGCGGAGACAGGGGGCCGGCCTTAGGGGGTGCCTACACCTTC. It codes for CASSGDRGPALGGAYTF.

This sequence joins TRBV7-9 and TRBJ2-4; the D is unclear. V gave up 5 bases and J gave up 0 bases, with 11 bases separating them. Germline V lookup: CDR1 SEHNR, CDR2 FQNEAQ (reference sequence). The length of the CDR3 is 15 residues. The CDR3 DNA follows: TGTGCCAGCAGCCCACCGGGTCTAGCCAAAAACATTCAGTACTTC. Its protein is CASSPPGLAKNIQYF.

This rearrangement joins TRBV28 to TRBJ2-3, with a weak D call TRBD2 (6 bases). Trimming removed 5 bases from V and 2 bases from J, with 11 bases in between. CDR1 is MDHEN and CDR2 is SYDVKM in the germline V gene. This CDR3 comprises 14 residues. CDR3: CASSPLAYTDTQYF. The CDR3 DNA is TGTGCCAGCAGTCCTCTAGCGTACACAGATACGCAGTATTTT.

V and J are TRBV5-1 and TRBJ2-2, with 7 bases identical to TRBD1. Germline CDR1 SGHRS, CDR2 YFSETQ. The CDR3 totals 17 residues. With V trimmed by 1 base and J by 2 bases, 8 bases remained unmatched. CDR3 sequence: CASSLKGARGNTGELFF. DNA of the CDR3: TGCGCCAGCAGCTTGAAGGGGGCTCGGGGAAACACCGGGGAGCTGTTTTTT.

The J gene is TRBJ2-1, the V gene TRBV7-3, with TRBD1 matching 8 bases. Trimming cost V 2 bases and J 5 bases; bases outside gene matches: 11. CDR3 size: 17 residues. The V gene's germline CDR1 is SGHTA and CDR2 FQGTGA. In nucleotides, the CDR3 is TGTGCCAGCAGCTTATTGGGCAGGGGGCGAGGAGACAATGAGCAGTTCTTC. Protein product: CASSLLGRGRGDNEQFF.

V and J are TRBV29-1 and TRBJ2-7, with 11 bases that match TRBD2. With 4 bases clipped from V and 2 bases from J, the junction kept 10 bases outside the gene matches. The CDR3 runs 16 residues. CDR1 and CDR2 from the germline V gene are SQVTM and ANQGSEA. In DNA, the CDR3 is TGCAGCGTTGCCCGTTCGGGACTAGCGGTCGCCTACGAGCAGTACTTC. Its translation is CSVARSGLAVAYEQYF.

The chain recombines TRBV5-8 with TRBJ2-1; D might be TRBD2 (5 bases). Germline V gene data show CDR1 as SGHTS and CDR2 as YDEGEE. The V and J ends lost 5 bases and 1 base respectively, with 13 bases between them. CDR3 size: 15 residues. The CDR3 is CASSTGVKSYNEQFF. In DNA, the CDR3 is TGTGCCAGCAGTACCGGGGTCAAGTCCTACAATGAGCAGTTCTTC.

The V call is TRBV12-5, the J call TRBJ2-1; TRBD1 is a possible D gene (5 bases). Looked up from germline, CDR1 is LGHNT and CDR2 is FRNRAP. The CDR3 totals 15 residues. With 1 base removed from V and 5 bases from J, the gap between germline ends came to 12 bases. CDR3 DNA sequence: TGTGCTAGTGGTTTGGGGACACCACAAAACAATGAGCAGTTCTTC. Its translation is CASGLGTPQNNEQFF.

CDR3 loop: CARRVRGGWEQYF. CDR3 DNA sequence: TGTGCCAGAAGGGTCCGGGGAGGTTGGGAGCAGTACTTC. V and J are TRBV5-3 and TRBJ2-7; perhaps TRBD2 as D (6 bases). TRBV5-3 is sorted into the ORF group, with uncertain function. With 5 bases removed from V and 7 bases from J, the gap between germline ends came to 16 bases. The CDR3 has 13 amino acids.